Reported below is one TCR beta chain. This sample is part of a study of blood T cell repertoires in COVID-19. After removal of 1 base from V and 2 bases from J, the junction contained 9 bases not matched to a gene. Germline assignment: CDR1 LNHDA and CDR2 SQIVND (reference sequence). The CDR3 runs to 17 residues. Recruitment covered over 20 US areas and drew participants whose ages spanned roughly 18 to 90 years. Participants were placed into cohorts based on the clinical history they reported. Per the authors' pipeline: From reference gene primer amplification, estimates of nucleated cell counts were derived. Assay used: immunoSEQ multiplex PCR; TCRdb lists only in-frame clones, some missing. The V and J calls and clone size were taken over from that table, and D and trimming were inferred from the DNA. This sample yields about 350,000 clones, of which around 87% are seen a single time; roughly 5.2% belongs to the top ten.

Sample: PBMCs or T cells enriched from blood (not recorded which). J is TRBJ1-2 and V is TRBV19; 8 bases are shared with TRBD1. The receptor's source is a woman in her twenties or thirties who had recovered from COVID-19. The CDR3 DNA reads TGTGCCAGTAGTATAGGTGAGACAGGGGTTAAGAACTATGGCTACACCTTC. It encodes CASSIGETGVKNYGYTF.